The next 12 T cell receptor beta chains were all read from a single sample in a study of blood T cell repertoires in COVID-19. Here immunoSEQ multiplex PCR was the method, and the copy in TCRdb shows in-frame clones only, minus some. Of over 300,000 clones detected, almost 85% appear once; the ten largest clones hold around 7.2%. The material sequenced was peripheral blood. The source is a human donor in a cohort sampled during active COVID-19.

This clone was counted only a few times. The rearrangement links TRBV15 to TRBJ1-5; D perhaps matches TRBD1 (5 bases). The CDR3 sequence is 17 residues long. V shed 0 bases and J shed 0 bases, with 12 bases lying between them. Germline V gene sequence: CDR1 LNHNV, CDR2 YYDKDF (reference sequence). The CDR3 region has the DNA TGTGCCACCAGCAGAGATACGGGACTTTATAGCAATCAGCCCCAGCATTTT. Its protein product is CATSRDTGLYSNQPQHF.

V usage is TRBV18 and J usage is TRBJ2-2, with 7 bases fitting TRBD1. V was clipped by 4 bases and J by 2 bases; unmatched bases: 4. There are 15 residues in the CDR3. Germline CDR1 KGHSH, CDR2 LQKENI. For the CDR3, the DNA is TGTGCCAGCTCACTCGGGACAGTTAACACCGGGGAGCTGTTTTTT. Translated: CASSLGTVNTGELFF.

The chain employs TRBV4-2 and TRBJ2-5; 9 bases line up with TRBD2. This CDR3 has 16 amino acids. CDR1 and CDR2 (germline): LGHNA, YNFKEQ. V shed 3 bases, J shed 1 base, and the junction held 6 bases outside the gene matches. The CDR3 here is CASSQGRLAAQETQYF. As DNA, the CDR3 is TGTGCCAGCAGCCAGGGTCGACTAGCGGCCCAAGAGACCCAGTACTTC.

V gene TRBV24-1 combines with J gene TRBJ2-6; tentatively, D is TRBD1 (6 bases). Germline CDR1 reads KGHDR; CDR2 reads SFDVKD. The CDR3 is 13 residues long. V lost 7 bases and J lost 10, with 13 bases in between. In nucleotides, the CDR3 is TGTGCCACCAGCGGACAGCATTCTAACGTCCTGACTTTC. It codes for CATSGQHSNVLTF.

J is TRBJ2-7 and V is TRBV5-1, with D tentatively TRBD1 (6 bases). In germline, CDR1 is SGHRS, CDR2 YFSETQ. The length of the CDR3 is 14 residues. V was pared by 0 bases and J by 3 bases, with 10 bases between. DNA of the CDR3: TGCGCCAGCAGCTTGGATGGGACAAACTACGAGCAGTACTTC. This sequence encodes CASSLDGTNYEQYF.

This clone was observed a single time. The chain has TRBV27 and TRBJ2-2; 7 nucleotides agree with TRBD2. V dropped 3 bases and J dropped 3; count of bases not matched to a gene: 7. This CDR3 is built from 16 residues. Germline V gene sequence: CDR1 MNHEY, CDR2 SMNVEV (reference sequence). CDR3 DNA: TGTGCCAGCAGTTTGATCGGGACTACTTACACCGGGGAGCTGTTTTTT. Its translation: CASSLIGTTYTGELFF.

V usage is TRBV5-1 and J usage is TRBJ1-5; D unresolved. The germline V and J ends were trimmed by 0 bases and 0 bases, with 10 bases remaining between them. The CDR3 is 16 amino acids. Germline V gene data show CDR1 as SGHRS and CDR2 as YFSETQ. The CDR3 loop is CASSLAAGDSNQPQHF. The CDR3 region has the DNA TGCGCCAGCAGCTTGGCCGCAGGTGATAGCAATCAGCCCCAGCATTTT. Using reference TRBV5-1 and TRBJ1-5 for the parts outside the CDR3, the full variable domain is KAGVTQTPRYLIKTRGQQVTLSCSPISGHRSVSWYQQTPGQGLQFLFEYFSETQRNKGNFPGRFSGRQFSNSRSEMNVSTLELGDSALYLCASSLAAGDSNQPQHFGDGTRLSIL.

The chain carries TRBV12-5 and TRBJ1-2; no definite D call. The CDR3 has 12 residues. V shed 5 bases and J shed 6 bases, with 10 bases lying between them. CDR1 and CDR2 (germline): LGHNT, FRNRAP. The CDR3 DNA reads TGTGCTAGTGGTCAGGTCCTCGATGGCTACACCTTC. Translation gives CASGQVLDGYTF.

The chain recombines TRBV5-1 with TRBJ2-6; no clear D. CDR1 and CDR2 from the germline V gene are SGHRS and YFSETQ. The CDR3 loop spans 15 amino acids. V gave up 4 bases and J gave up 0 bases, with 8 bases separating them. The CDR3 is CASSPPSSGANVLTF. As DNA, the CDR3 is TGCGCCAGCAGCCCGCCGAGCTCTGGGGCCAACGTCCTGACTTTC.

V and J are TRBV19 and TRBJ1-1; 7 bases are a match to TRBD1. The CDR3 spans 15 residues. The junction had 9 bases not matched to a gene; V was cut back by 5 bases and J by 3 bases. Germline V gene lookup returns CDR1 LNHDA and CDR2 SQIVND (reference sequence). CDR3 residues: CASSLQQGLHTEAFF. The CDR3 DNA reads as TGTGCCAGTAGTTTACAACAGGGGTTACACACTGAAGCTTTCTTT.

J is TRBJ1-2 and V is TRBV7-3, with 8 bases matching TRBD1. Germline loops: CDR1 SGHTA, CDR2 FQGTGA. This CDR3 region has 13 residues. V lost 6 bases to trimming and J lost 9 bases; unmatched junction nucleotides: 9. CDR3 DNA sequence: TGTGCCAGCAGTTCAAGACAGGGGAGACGCTACACCTTC. Protein product: CASSSRQGRRYTF.

J is TRBJ2-1 and V is TRBV6-1, with D unclear. Germline assignment: CDR1 MNHNS and CDR2 SASEGT. This CDR3 region has 15 residues. With 1 base removed from V and 0 bases from J, the gap between germline ends came to 7 bases. CDR3 in amino acids: CASSEGLSSYNEQFF. CDR3 sequence (DNA): TGTGCCAGCAGTGAAGGGTTGAGCTCCTACAATGAGCAGTTCTTC.